This passage covers 7 T cell receptor beta chains from one sample sequenced in a study of breast tumors, draining lymph nodes, adjacent tissues. TCRdb re-called the multiplex PCR reads with MiXCR, one entry per CDR3 protein. The sample shows about 13,000 distinct CDR3 sequences, 45% to 55% of them seen only once. Sequencing was carried out using tumor-adjacent breast tissue. These receptors came from a female donor with breast cancer. Some clones in this sample may be carry-over from other donors' samples.

About this clonotype itself: A read error may explain this, as a much larger clone is one base away. The chain links TRBV6-5 to TRBJ2-7, with D perhaps TRBD1 or TRBD2 (6 bases each). CDR1 and CDR2 (germline): MNHEY, SVGAGI. The CDR3 is 13 amino acids. Trimming stripped 0 bases from V and 7 bases from J, with 10 bases between. The CDR3 bases are TGTGCCAGCAGTTACTCGGAGGGGACAGAGCAGTACGTC. It yields the protein CASSYSEGTEQYV.

This clonotype occurred many times. The chain links TRBV19 to TRBJ1-2; D gene unclear. The CDR3 totals 15 residues. Germline CDR1 reads LNHDA; CDR2 reads SQIVND (reference sequence). V dropped 6 bases and J dropped 5 bases, with 19 bases sitting between them. The CDR3: CASRGPRRRAYGYTF. In nucleotides, the CDR3 is TGTGCCAGTAGGGGTCCGAGACGTCGGGCTTATGGCTACACCTTC.

The V and J genes are TRBV20-1 and TRBJ1-1, with a tentative D call TRBD1 (5 bases). The ends were cut back, 3 bases at V and 1 base at J, with 9 bases in the middle. The CDR3 is made up of 13 amino acids. Looked up from germline, CDR1 is DFQATT and CDR2 is SNEGSKA (reference sequence). CDR3 in DNA: TGCAGTGCTAGCGTTCAGGGGAACACTGAAGCTTTCTTT. Residues: CSASVQGNTEAFF.

A remark on this clonotype: One end of the junction does not line up with germline, which may come from a read error. V usage is TRBV5-1 and J usage is TRBJ2-2; 7 positions match TRBD2. In germline, CDR1 is SGHRS, CDR2 YFSETQ. CDR3 length: 14 residues. Here the CDR3 reads CASSAAGETGELFF. Here the CDR3 DNA reads TGTGCCAGCAGCGCCGCGGGAGAGACCGGGGAGCTGTTTTTT.

The chain links TRBV7-9 to TRBJ1-6; D perhaps matches TRBD1 (5 bases). The CDR3 is made up of 14 amino acids. With 6 bases removed from V and 8 bases from J, the gap between germline ends came to 14 bases. The germline gives CDR1 SEHNR, CDR2 FQNEAQ (reference sequence). DNA of the CDR3: TGTGCCAGCAGTTACTGGGGGGGGGATTCACCCCTCCACTTT. Translated, it gives CASSYWGGDSPLHF.

This clonotype appeared many times. The chain has TRBV29-1 and TRBJ2-2; D unresolved. V was clipped by 2 bases and J by 7 bases, with 11 bases between them. Germline V gives CDR1 SQVTM, CDR2 ANQGSEA. The CDR3 is made up of 13 amino acids. CDR3 in amino acids: CSVETARNGELFF. The CDR3 region has the DNA TGCAGCGTTGAAACGGCTAGGAACGGGGAGCTGTTTTTT.

With regard to this clonotype: Since the CDR3 does not end with the conserved phenylalanine or tryptophan, this likely comes from a read error. This sequence joins TRBV19 and TRBJ2-5; maybe TRBD2 (5 bases). Germline V gene sequence: CDR1 LNHDA, CDR2 SQIVND (reference sequence). V dropped 3 bases and J dropped 5 bases, with 19 bases sitting between them. The CDR3 length is 16 residues. The chain's CDR3 is CASSIRTEGGGETQYS. The CDR3 bases are TGTGCCAGTAGTATTCGAACGGAAGGAGGTGGGGAGACCCAGTACTCC.